The 28 T cell receptor beta chains presented below share a single source sample, sequenced in a study of monozygotic twins with inflammatory bowel disease. TCRdb re-called the 5' RACE reads and gives one entry per CDR3 protein, without DNA. The sample features around 410,000 distinct CDR3 sequences, with 2% to 3% in its top ten. The material sequenced was blood. The source of these receptors is a human donor with ulcerative colitis or Crohn's disease, or a healthy co-twin of an affected twin (not recorded which).

The chain uses TRBV12-3 or TRBV12-4 and TRBJ2-7. This CDR3 region has 12 residues. This CDR3 is CASSFIVDEQYF.

This sequence joins TRBV28 and TRBJ2-4; the TCRdb call, TRBD1, lacks DNA for checking. The CDR3 spans 17 residues. The germline V gene encodes CDR1 MDHEN and CDR2 SYDVKM. CDR3 sequence reads: CASSPYGQSLAKNIQYF.

J is TRBJ2-1 and V is TRBV6-2 or TRBV6-3; as DNA is missing, the TRBD2 call by TCRdb cannot be tested. CDR3 length equals 18 residues. CDR1 and CDR2 from the germline V gene are MNHEY and SVGEGT. This chain's CDR3 is CASSKLAGGFLAYNEQFF.

The chain recombines TRBV7-2 with TRBJ1-3; TCRdb picks TRBD1, but there is no DNA to check that call. The CDR3 spans 13 residues. CDR1 is SGHTA and CDR2 is FQGNSA in the germline V gene. The CDR3 protein is CASSLDETPGKGF.

The V gene is TRBV5-1, the J gene TRBJ1-2; the TRBD1 assignment by TCRdb is unverifiable without DNA. The CDR3 covers 15 residues. CDR1 and CDR2 from the germline V gene are SGHRS and YFSETQ. CDR3 sequence reads: CASSLVQGENYGYTF.

This rearrangement joins TRBV6-1 to TRBJ1-4. Germline CDR1 reads MNHNS; CDR2 reads SASEGT. The length of the CDR3 is 15 residues. CDR3 region: CASSGAGSTNEKLFF.

This chain uses TRBV27 with TRBJ1-2; there is no DNA to check the TCRdb D call of TRBD1. CDR1 is MNHEY, CDR2 SMNVEV, per germline (reference sequence). The CDR3 length is 13 residues. This CDR3 is CASSPREGDGYTF.

The V gene is TRBV6-5, the J gene TRBJ1-4; TCRdb reports TRBD1, a call that lacks DNA to check it against. The germline gives CDR1 MNHEY, CDR2 SVGAGI. The CDR3 extends over 15 amino acids. This CDR3 reads CASSYQTGSADKLFF.

V and J are TRBV12-3 or TRBV12-4 and TRBJ2-1; TCRdb proposes TRBD1, but this gene call is untestable without DNA. The CDR3 loop spans 16 amino acids. CDR3 sequence: CASRPPPLGGYNEQFF.

V usage is TRBV5-1 and J usage is TRBJ2-2; the TCRdb call, TRBD1, lacks DNA for checking. The germline CDR1 and CDR2 sequences are SGHRS and YFSETQ. The CDR3 totals 16 residues. The CDR3 loop reads CASSLAVGAGTGELFF. The whole variable domain, remainder taken from reference TRBV5-1 and TRBJ2-2, is KAGVTQTPRYLIKTRGQQVTLSCSPISGHRSVSWYQQTPGQGLQFLFEYFSETQRNKGNFPGRFSGRQFSNSRSEMNVSTLELGDSALYLCASSLAVGAGTGELFFGEGSRLTVL.

V usage is TRBV5-1 and J usage is TRBJ2-3. CDR3 length: 15 residues. In germline, CDR1 is SGHRS, CDR2 YFSETQ. The CDR3 region is CASSLDGGYGDTQYF. The full variable domain, its missing parts supplied by reference TRBV5-1 and TRBJ2-3, is KAGVTQTPRYLIKTRGQQVTLSCSPISGHRSVSWYQQTPGQGLQFLFEYFSETQRNKGNFPGRFSGRQFSNSRSEMNVSTLELGDSALYLCASSLDGGYGDTQYFGPGTRLTVL.

CDR3 amino acids: CASSHRGQGRTVNGYTF. The rearrangement links TRBV4-1 to TRBJ1-2; checking the TCRdb D call of TRBD1 is not possible without DNA. CDR1 and CDR2 (germline): MGHRA, YSYEKL. The CDR3 loop spans 17 amino acids.

The chain employs TRBV27 and TRBJ2-2; TCRdb names TRBD1, which stays unverified in the absence of DNA. The CDR3 has 16 amino acids. Germline loops: CDR1 MNHEY, CDR2 SMNVEV (reference sequence). The CDR3 spells CASSSTGSLNTGELFF.

J is TRBJ2-7 and V is TRBV5-6; TCRdb outputs TRBD2, but without DNA this stays unchecked. Germline V CDR1 and CDR2: SGHDT, YYEEEE. The CDR3 is made up of 12 amino acids. This CDR3 is CASSWAKEGLYF.

The rearrangement joins TRBV7-2 to TRBJ2-5; TCRdb outputs TRBD1, but without DNA this stays unchecked. CDR1 is SGHTA, CDR2 FQGNSA, per germline. The CDR3 covers 15 residues. CDR3 protein: CASSPKGTGAETQYF.

V gene TRBV12-3 or TRBV12-4 combines with J gene TRBJ2-1; TCRdb returns TRBD2, unconfirmable since there is no DNA. The CDR3 has 16 residues. CDR3 amino acids: CASSLAVSGFYNEQFF.

J is TRBJ2-7 and V is TRBV28; TCRdb names TRBD1, which stays unverified in the absence of DNA. CDR1 MDHEN and CDR2 SYDVKM come from the germline V gene. The CDR3 sequence is 14 residues long. CDR3 region: CASTRGGERGEQYF.

V usage is TRBV20-1 and J usage is TRBJ2-3; as DNA is missing, the TRBD2 call by TCRdb cannot be tested. Germline assignment: CDR1 DFQATT and CDR2 SNEGSKA (reference sequence). This CDR3 has 15 residues. This CDR3 is CSARDYGRVADTQYF.

The chain joins TRBV6-5 to TRBJ2-7; TCRdb names TRBD1, which stays unverified in the absence of DNA. Germline lookup yields CDR1 MNHEY and CDR2 SVGAGI. CDR3 size: 15 residues. The CDR3 loop is CASSYDGGGSYEQYF.

The gene calls are TRBV7-9 and TRBJ2-3. Per the germline V gene, CDR1 is SEHNR and CDR2 is FQNEAQ (reference sequence). The CDR3 is 12 amino acids. This CDR3 is CASSFDTDTQYF.

J is TRBJ1-2 and V is TRBV6-2 or TRBV6-3. CDR1 MNHEY and CDR2 SVGEGT come from the germline V gene. This CDR3 contains 12 residues. CDR3 in amino acids: CASSSGSRGYTF.

This chain connects TRBV3-1 to TRBJ2-3; TCRdb outputs TRBD1, but without DNA this stays unchecked. Germline V gene sequence: CDR1 LGHDT, CDR2 YNNKEL (reference sequence). This CDR3 is 13 amino acids long. CDR3 loop: CASSQDPGDLQYF.

This chain links TRBV12-3 or TRBV12-4 with TRBJ2-2; TCRdb picks TRBD2, but there is no DNA to check that call. The CDR3 length is 16 residues. Here the CDR3 reads CASSPPAGGNTGELFF.

The chain has TRBV12-3 or TRBV12-4 and TRBJ2-6. This CDR3 has 13 amino acids. CDR3: CASTKPPANVLTF.

The chain uses TRBV13 and TRBJ2-3; absent DNA, TCRdb's TRBD1 call cannot be checked. Germline CDR1 is PRHDT and CDR2 is FYEKMQ (reference sequence). This CDR3 is built from 15 residues. Here the CDR3 reads CASSFGGGVTDTQYF.

This rearrangement joins TRBV5-4 to TRBJ2-3; TCRdb lists TRBD1, though no DNA is available to test this call. CDR3 length: 15 amino acids. The germline V gene encodes CDR1 SGHNT and CDR2 YYREEE (reference sequence). The CDR3 loop reads CASSLPGQETDTQYF.

The chain links TRBV5-5 to TRBJ1-5. This CDR3 region has 14 residues. Germline-derived CDR1 and CDR2 are SGHKS and YYEKEE (reference sequence). CDR3 loop: CASSPALSNQPQHF.

The V gene is TRBV20-1, the J gene TRBJ2-5. In germline, CDR1 is DFQATT, CDR2 SNEGSKA (reference sequence). This CDR3 comprises 13 residues. CDR3 loop: CSAIPTPQETQYF.